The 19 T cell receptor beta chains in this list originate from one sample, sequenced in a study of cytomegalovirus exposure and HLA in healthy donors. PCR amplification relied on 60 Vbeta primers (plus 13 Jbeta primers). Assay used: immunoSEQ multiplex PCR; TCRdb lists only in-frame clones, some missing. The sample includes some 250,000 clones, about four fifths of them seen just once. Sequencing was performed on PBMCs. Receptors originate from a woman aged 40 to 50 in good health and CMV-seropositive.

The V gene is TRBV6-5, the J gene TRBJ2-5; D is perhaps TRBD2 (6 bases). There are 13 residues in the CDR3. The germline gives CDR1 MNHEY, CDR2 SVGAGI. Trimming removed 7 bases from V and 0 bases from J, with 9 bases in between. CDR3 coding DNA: TGTGCCAGCAATACGGGGGACCAAGAGACCCAGTACTTC. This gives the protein CASNTGDQETQYF.

The CDR3 loop reads CASSLILVTGGSMNTEAFF. The DNA of the CDR3 is TGTGCCAGCTCACTTATCCTCGTGACAGGGGGTTCCATGAACACTGAAGCTTTCTTT. This chain joins TRBV18 and TRBJ1-1; 9 nucleotides match TRBD1. Germline CDR1 is KGHSH and CDR2 is LQKENI. The CDR3 runs to 19 residues. The J segment lost 0 bases and the V segment lost 4 bases, leaving 15 bases of the junction unmatched.

Here the CDR3 reads CALGGSSTGELFF. The DNA for the CDR3 is TGTGCCCTCGGCGGCAGCTCCACCGGGGAGCTGTTTTTT. This sequence joins TRBV10-3 and TRBJ2-2; D is unresolved. Germline-derived CDR1 and CDR2 are ENHRY and SYGVKD. V lost 11 bases and J lost 4, with 14 bases in between. This CDR3 contains 13 residues.

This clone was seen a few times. CDR3 nucleotides: TGTGCCAGCAGCTCGGCGGGGGATGGCTACACCTTC. As protein: CASSSAGDGYTF. This chain connects TRBV7-6 to TRBJ1-2; D is possibly TRBD1 (5 bases). The CDR3 runs 12 residues. The V gene lost 4 bases and the J gene lost 6 bases, with 9 bases spanning the gap. Germline V gene data show CDR1 as SGHVS and CDR2 as FNYEAQ.

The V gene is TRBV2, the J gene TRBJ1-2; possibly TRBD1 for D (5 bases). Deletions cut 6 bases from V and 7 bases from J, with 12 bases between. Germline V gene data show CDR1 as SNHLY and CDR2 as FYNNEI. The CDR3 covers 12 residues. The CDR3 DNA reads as TGTGCCAGCAGGCAGGGCACTCGTGGCTACACCTTC. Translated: CASRQGTRGYTF.

CDR3 nucleotide sequence: TGTGCCAGCAGCTCCCGACAGGACGGAATGAAGGAACTGTTTTTT. Translation gives CASSSRQDGMKELFF. The V call is TRBV9, the J call TRBJ1-4; D may be TRBD1 (6 bases). There are 15 residues in the CDR3. Germline V CDR1 and CDR2: SGDLS, YYNGEE. With 4 bases removed from V and 12 bases from J, the gap between germline ends came to 22 bases. Together with reference TRBV9 and TRBJ1-4, the CDR3 gives the full variable domain: DSGVTQTPKHLITATGQRVTLRCSPRSGDLSVYWYQQSLDQGLQFLIQYYNGEERAKGNILERFSAQQFPDLHSELNLSSLELGDSALYFCASSSRQDGMKELFFGSGTQLSVL.

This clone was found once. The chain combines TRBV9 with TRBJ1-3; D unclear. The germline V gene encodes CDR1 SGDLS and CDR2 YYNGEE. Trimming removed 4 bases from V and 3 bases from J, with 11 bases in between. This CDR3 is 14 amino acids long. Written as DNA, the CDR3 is TGTGCCAGCAGCTCCCGCGGGGATGGAAACACCATATATTTT. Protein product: CASSSRGDGNTIYF.

This CDR3 is CASSYTGGSGRGEQYF. CDR3 bases: TGTGCCAGCAGTTACACCGGGGGGAGCGGGAGAGGGGAGCAGTACTTC. The genes are TRBV6-6 and TRBJ2-7; 8 nucleotides align to TRBD2. The length of the CDR3 is 16 residues. Germline CDR1 MNHNY, CDR2 SVGAGI (reference sequence). V gave up 2 bases and J gave up 7 bases; unmatched junction bases: 13.

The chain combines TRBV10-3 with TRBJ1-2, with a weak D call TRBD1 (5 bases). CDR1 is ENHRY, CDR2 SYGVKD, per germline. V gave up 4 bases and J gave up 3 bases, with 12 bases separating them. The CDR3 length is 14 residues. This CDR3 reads CAISAGLGHYGYTF. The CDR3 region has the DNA TGTGCCATCAGTGCAGGTCTGGGGCACTATGGCTACACCTTC.

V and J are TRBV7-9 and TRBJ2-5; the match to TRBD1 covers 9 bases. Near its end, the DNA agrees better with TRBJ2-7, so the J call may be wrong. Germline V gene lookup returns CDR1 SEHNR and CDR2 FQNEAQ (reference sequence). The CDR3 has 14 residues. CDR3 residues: CASSLDRGTYEQYF. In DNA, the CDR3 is TGTGCCAGCAGCTTGGACAGGGGAACCTACGAGCAGTACTTC.

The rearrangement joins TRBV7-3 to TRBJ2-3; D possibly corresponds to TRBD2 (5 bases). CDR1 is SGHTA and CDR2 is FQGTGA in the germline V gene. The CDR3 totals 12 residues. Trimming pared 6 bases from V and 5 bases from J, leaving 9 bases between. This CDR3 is CASRSGGDTQYF. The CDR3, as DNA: TGTGCCAGCAGAAGCGGCGGAGATACGCAGTATTTT.

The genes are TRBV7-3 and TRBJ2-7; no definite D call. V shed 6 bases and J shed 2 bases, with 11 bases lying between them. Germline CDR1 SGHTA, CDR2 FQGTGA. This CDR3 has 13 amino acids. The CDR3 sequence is CASRQSGTYEQYF. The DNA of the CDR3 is TGTGCCAGCAGACAGTCAGGTACCTACGAGCAGTACTTC.

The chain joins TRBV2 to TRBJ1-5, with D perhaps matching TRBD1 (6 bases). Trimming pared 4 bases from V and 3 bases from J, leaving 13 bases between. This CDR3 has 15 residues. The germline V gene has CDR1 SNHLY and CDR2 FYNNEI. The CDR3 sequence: CASSALAGDNQPQHF. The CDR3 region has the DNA TGTGCCAGCAGTGCCTTGGCAGGGGACAATCAGCCCCAGCATTTT.

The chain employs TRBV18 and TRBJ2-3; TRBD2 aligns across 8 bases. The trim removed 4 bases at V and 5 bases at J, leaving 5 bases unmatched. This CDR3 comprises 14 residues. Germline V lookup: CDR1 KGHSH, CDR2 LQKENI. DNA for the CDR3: TGTGCCAGCTCACTATCGACTAGCGAAGATACGCAGTATTTT. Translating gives CASSLSTSEDTQYF.

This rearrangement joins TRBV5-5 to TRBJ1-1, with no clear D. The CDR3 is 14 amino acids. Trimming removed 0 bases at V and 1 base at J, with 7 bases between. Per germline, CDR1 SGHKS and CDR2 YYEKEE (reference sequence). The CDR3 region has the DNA TGTGCCAGCAGCTTGGTGCCGGGGAACACTGAAGCTTTCTTT. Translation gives CASSLVPGNTEAFF.

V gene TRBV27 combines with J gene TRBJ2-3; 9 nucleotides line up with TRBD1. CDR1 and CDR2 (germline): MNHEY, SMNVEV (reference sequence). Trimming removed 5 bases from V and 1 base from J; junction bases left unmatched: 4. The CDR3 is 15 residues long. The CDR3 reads CASSPWTGGTDTQYF. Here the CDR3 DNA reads TGTGCCAGCAGTCCCTGGACAGGGGGCACAGATACGCAGTATTTT.

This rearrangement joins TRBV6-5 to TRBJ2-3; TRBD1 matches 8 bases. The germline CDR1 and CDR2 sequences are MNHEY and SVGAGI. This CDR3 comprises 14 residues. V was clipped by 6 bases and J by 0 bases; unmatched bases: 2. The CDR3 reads CASRRTGSTDTQYF. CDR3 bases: TGTGCCAGCAGGCGGACAGGGAGCACAGATACGCAGTATTTT.

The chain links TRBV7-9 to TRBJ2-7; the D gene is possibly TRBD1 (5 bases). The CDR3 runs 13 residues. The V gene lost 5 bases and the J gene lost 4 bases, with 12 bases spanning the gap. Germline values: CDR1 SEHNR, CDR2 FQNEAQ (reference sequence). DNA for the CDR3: TGTGCCAGCAGCGCCACAGGAAGATACGAGCAGTACTTC. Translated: CASSATGRYEQYF.

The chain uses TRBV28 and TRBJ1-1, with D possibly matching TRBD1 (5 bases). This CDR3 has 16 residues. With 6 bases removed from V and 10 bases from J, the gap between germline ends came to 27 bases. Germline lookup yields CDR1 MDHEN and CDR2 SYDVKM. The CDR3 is CASSSPNMARAGAAFF. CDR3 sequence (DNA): TGTGCCAGCAGCTCCCCCAATATGGCCAGGGCTGGAGCAGCTTTCTTT.